Shown below are 2 T cell receptor beta chains from a single sample sequenced in a study of T cells in Graves' hyperthyroidism and ophthalmopathy. TCR beta CDR3 regions were amplified from RNA. During a first-round RT-PCR of the TCR CDR3, the HTBI primer set was used. TCRdb analysed the multiplex PCR reads with MiXCR anew, one entry per CDR3 protein. The repertoire consists of hundreds of thousands of distinct CDR3 sequences, with about 15% occurring once and the leading ten covering about 30%. The specimen was blood. All receptors come from a woman between 25 and 40 years old with Graves' hyperthyroidism.

This chain connects TRBV28 to TRBJ1-2, with unresolved D. The V end lost 5 bases, the J end lost 4 bases, and 8 bases lay between the germline ends. Germline V gene sequence: CDR1 MDHEN, CDR2 SYDVKM. This CDR3 contains 12 residues. The CDR3 nucleotides are TGTGCCAGCAGTCAGGAGGGCTATGGCTACACCTTC. Its translation is CASSQEGYGYTF.

This clonotype was recorded at least ten times. The V gene is TRBV18, the J gene TRBJ2-7; D is unclear. V lost 3 bases to trimming and J lost 0 bases, with 9 bases between them. This CDR3 is 14 amino acids long. Germline CDR1 and CDR2: KGHSH and LQKENI. CDR3 in amino acids: CASSPGQNSYEQYF. The CDR3 nucleotides read TGTGCCAGCTCACCTGGCCAGAACTCCTACGAGCAGTACTTC.